The 31 T cell receptor beta chains below were found in one sample sequenced in a study of post-analysis software for immune sequencing data. These receptors have no known antigen. Study-wide findings and caveats: Higher frequency in patients than in controls was seen for five TRBV segments, with TRBV5-6, TRBV5-1 and TRBV20-1 among them.

Unique molecular identifiers were present in the TCR beta cDNA libraries. A single record per CDR3 protein comes from TCRdb applying MiXCR to the PCR reads. This sample carries just over 250,000 distinct CDR3 sequences, 35% to 45% of them seen once, and the ten largest clones take around 4.8%. The material sequenced was blood. These receptors originate from a girl between 10 and 17 years old with multiple sclerosis.

V gene TRBV3-1 combines with J gene TRBJ1-1, with a possible D match to TRBD1 (6 bases). This CDR3 spans 15 amino acids. Germline CDR1 is LGHDT and CDR2 is YNNKEL (reference sequence). Trimming cost V 4 bases and J 11 bases, with 23 bases left between them. The CDR3 bases are TGTGCCAGCAGCCCACAGGCAGGGGCCCCCGGTTCGGCTTTCTTT. Its translation: CASSPQAGAPGSAFF. The full variable domain, its missing parts supplied by reference TRBV3-1 and TRBJ1-1, is DTAVSQTPKYLVTQMGNDKSIKCEQNLGHDTMYWYKQDSKKFLKIMFSYNNKELIINETVPNRFSPKSPDKAHLNLHINSLELGDSAVYFCASSPQAGAPGSAFFGQGTRLTVV.

Turning to this clonotype: This could be a read error, since a much larger clone is one nucleotide away. This sequence joins TRBV5-1 and TRBJ2-5; the D gene could be TRBD1 or TRBD2 (5 bases each). Trimming shortened V by 0 bases and J by 11 bases, and 20 bases separated the two germline ends. The CDR3 contains 15 residues. Germline-derived CDR1 and CDR2 are SGHRS and YFSETQ. The CDR3 DNA is TGCGCCAGCAGCTTGGTTACGGGGCAGGGTCGTGAGCAGTACTTC. Amino acid sequence: CASSLVTGQGREQYF. The full variable domain, rest sourced from reference TRBV5-1 and TRBJ2-5, is KAGVTQTPRYLIKTRGQQVTLSCSPISGHRSVSWYQQTPGQGLQFLFEYFSETQRNKGNFPGRFSGRQFSNSRSEMNVSTLELGDSALYLCASSLVTGQGREQYFGPGTRLLVL.

This clonotype appeared many times. The rearrangement links TRBV21-1 to TRBJ2-7; the D call of TRBD2 is as the table states it, not checked on the DNA. TRBV21-1 is a pseudogene. This CDR3 is 16 amino acids long. For the CDR3, the DNA is TGTGCCAGCAGCAAAGTCAGGAGGGGCTCGCGCGGAGAGCAGTACTTC. Protein sequence: CASSKVRRGSRGEQYF.

For this clonotype: This may be a read error, as it is one base from a much larger clone. This rearrangement joins TRBV5-8 to TRBJ2-3, with D hard to call. The CDR3 covers 14 residues. The germline CDR1 and CDR2 sequences are SGHTS and YDEGEE. Here the CDR3 DNA reads TGTGCCAGCAGCTTGGTTCCCATCACAGATACGCGGTATTTT. Residues: CASSLVPITDTRYF.

This clonotype was recorded only once. The chain links TRBV12-3 or TRBV12-4 to TRBJ2-1, with D perhaps being TRBD1 or TRBD2 (5 bases each). The CDR3 is 13 residues long. Trimming left V 3 bases short and J 4 bases short, with 7 bases between. CDR3 protein: CASSFGGYNEQFF. The CDR3 nucleotides are TGTGCCAGCAGTTTTGGGGGATACAATGAGCAGTTCTTC.

The chain joins TRBV5-5 to TRBJ2-3, with TRBD1 matching 10 bases. V was clipped by 4 bases and J by 0 bases; unmatched bases: 8. The CDR3 contains 17 residues. From germline, CDR1 is SGHKS and CDR2 YYEKEE (reference sequence). The CDR3 sequence is CASSIRDRGPSTDTQYF. CDR3 nucleotides: TGTGCCAGCAGCATCAGAGACAGGGGGCCTAGCACAGATACGCAGTATTTT.

This clonotype was counted ten times or more. The rearrangement uses TRBV7-9 and TRBJ1-1; D is undetermined. Trimming removed 5 bases at V and 4 bases at J, with 8 bases between. CDR1 is SEHNR and CDR2 is FQNEAQ in the germline V gene (reference sequence). This CDR3 is built from 12 residues. CDR3 DNA: TGTGCCAGCAGCGCAGGTTTCACTGAAGCTTTCTTT. Residues: CASSAGFTEAFF. Drawing the rest from reference TRBV7-9 and TRBJ1-1, the complete variable domain is DTGVSQNPRHKITKRGQNVTFRCDPISEHNRLYWYRQTLGQGPEFLTYFQNEAQLEKSRLLSDRFSAERPKGSFSTLEIQRTEQGDSAMYLCASSAGFTEAFFGQGTRLTVV.

This clonotype was detected a few times. The chain links TRBV20-1 to TRBJ1-1; no definite D call. CDR1 is DFQATT and CDR2 is SNEGSKA in the germline V gene (reference sequence). This CDR3 is built from 14 residues. V was trimmed by 1 base and J by 8 bases, leaving 17 bases between them. CDR3 protein: CSARGGGPRSEAFF. The CDR3 DNA reads as TGCAGTGCTAGAGGGGGAGGTCCGCGTTCGGAAGCTTTCTTT.

The rearrangement uses TRBV6-5 and TRBJ2-3; either TRBD1 or TRBD2 may fit D (5 bases each). Per the germline V gene, CDR1 is MNHEY and CDR2 is SVGAGI. The CDR3 loop spans 15 amino acids. The V end lost 5 bases, the J end lost 3 bases, and 15 bases lay between the germline ends. CDR3 nucleotide sequence: TGTGCCAGCAGTCCACCGGGACGCAGGACAGATACGCAGTATTTT. Translation: CASSPPGRRTDTQYF.

This clonotype was seen many times. The rearrangement joins TRBV20-1 to TRBJ2-7; D possibly corresponds to TRBD2 (6 bases). The germline V gene has CDR1 DFQATT and CDR2 SNEGSKA (reference sequence). Trimming pared 3 bases from V and 3 bases from J, leaving 12 bases between. The CDR3 totals 13 residues. The CDR3 bases are TGCAGTGCTAGGGCTACTAGCCGCTACGAGCAGTACTTC. Its protein is CSARATSRYEQYF.

The V and J genes are TRBV28 and TRBJ2-6; possible D gene TRBD1, 6 bases. CDR3 size: 18 residues. Germline V gene lookup returns CDR1 MDHEN and CDR2 SYDVKM. V lost 6 bases and J 0 bases, leaving 18 bases between the germline ends. As DNA, the CDR3 is TGTGCCAGCAGGGGGCATTGGGGGCCCTCCTCTGGGGCCAACGTCCTGACTTTC. Translating gives CASRGHWGPSSGANVLTF. Together with reference TRBV28 and TRBJ2-6, the CDR3 gives the full variable domain: DVKVTQSSRYLVKRTGEKVFLECVQDMDHENMFWYRQDPGLGLRLIYFSYDVKMKEKGDIPEGYSVSREKKERFSLILESASTNQTSMYLCASRGHWGPSSGANVLTFGAGSRLTVL.

J is TRBJ2-7 and V is TRBV27; no clear D gene. This CDR3 spans 10 amino acids. The ends were cut back, 6 bases at V and 3 bases at J, with 3 bases in the middle. Germline-derived CDR1 and CDR2 are MNHEY and SMNVEV (reference sequence). The CDR3 DNA sequence: TGTGCCAGCAGGGACTACGAGCAGTACTTC. Translated, it gives CASRDYEQYF.

This clonotype showed up just once. V usage is TRBV5-6 and J usage is TRBJ2-1; TRBD2 might be the D (6 bases). The length of the CDR3 is 16 residues. The V and J ends lost 6 bases and 0 bases respectively, with 16 bases between them. Germline CDR1 is SGHDT and CDR2 is YYEEEE. The CDR3: CASNGLAESSYNEQFF. The CDR3 nucleotides read TGTGCCAGCAACGGGTTAGCGGAGAGCTCCTACAATGAGCAGTTCTTC. The entire variable domain, with the rest obtained from reference TRBV5-6 and TRBJ2-1, is as follows: DAGVTQSPTHLIKTRGQQVTLRCSPKSGHDTVSWYQQALGQGPQFIFQYYEEEERQRGNFPDRFSGHQFPNYSSELNVNALLLGDSALYLCASNGLAESSYNEQFFGPGTRLTVL.

To note about this clonotype: Germline is not matched at one junction end, which may reflect a read error. The chain links TRBV5-1 to TRBJ2-5, with D perhaps given as TRBD1 or TRBD2 (6 bases each). The CDR3 length is 15 residues. CDR1 and CDR2 (germline): SGHRS, YFSETQ. CDR3 loop: CAGSVPRGGDATQYF. In nucleotides, the CDR3 is TGCGCCGGCAGTGTCCCCAGGGGAGGCGACGCGACCCAGTACTTC.

This clonotype has more than one count but fewer than ten. Sequence at one end of the junction differs from germline and may be a read error. V is TRBV3-1 and J is TRBJ2-2, with TRBD1 as a possible D gene (5 bases). Germline V lookup: CDR1 LGHDT, CDR2 YNNKEL (reference sequence). The CDR3 has 15 residues. CDR3 loop: CASSQGGANTGELFF. DNA of the CDR3: TGTGCCAGCAGCCAAGGTGGGGCGAATACCGGGGAGCTGTTTTTT. Full variable domain (remainder filled in from reference TRBV3-1 and TRBJ2-2): DTAVSQTPKYLVTQMGNDKSIKCEQNLGHDTMYWYKQDSKKFLKIMFSYNNKELIINETVPNRFSPKSPDKAHLNLHINSLELGDSAVYFCASSQGGANTGELFFGEGSRLTVL.

This rearrangement joins TRBV2 to TRBJ2-1, with 8 bases that match TRBD2. The germline V gene has CDR1 SNHLY and CDR2 FYNNEI. This CDR3 contains 14 residues. Losses at the gene ends were 4 bases for V and 7 bases for J; bases not matched to a gene: 6. This chain's CDR3 is CASSVGGVENEQFF. The CDR3 DNA follows: TGTGCCAGCAGTGTCGGGGGGGTGGAAAATGAGCAGTTCTTC.

There are many counts of this clonotype. This chain joins TRBV6-5 and TRBJ2-5; possible D gene TRBD1, 6 bases. The length of the CDR3 is 17 residues. The germline gives CDR1 MNHEY, CDR2 SVGAGI. V was clipped by 5 bases and J by 5 bases, with 24 bases between them. CDR3 DNA sequence: TGTGCCAGCAGTGGCTCGATCCGGGACAAGGGGAAGGAGACCCAGTACTTC. Encoded protein: CASSGSIRDKGKETQYF.

This clonotype was counted ten times or more. J is TRBJ2-1 and V is TRBV6-1, with D maybe TRBD2 (7 bases). Germline loops: CDR1 MNHNS, CDR2 SASEGT. The CDR3 runs to 14 residues. V shed 8 bases and J shed 4 bases, with 15 bases lying between them. The CDR3 loop is CASAWGGTYNEQFF. Here the CDR3 DNA reads TGTGCCAGCGCCTGGGGGGGCACGTACAATGAGCAGTTCTTC.

To note about this clonotype: It may be a read error: a sequence one base away is much more abundant. The chain recombines TRBV5-1 with TRBJ1-2; 11 positions match TRBD1. The V gene's germline CDR1 is SGHRS and CDR2 YFSETQ. The CDR3 runs 15 residues. Trimming removed 3 bases from V and 4 bases from J; junction bases left unmatched: 5. CDR3 nucleotide sequence: TGCGCCAGCAGCTCTGGGACAGGGGGTTGCTATGGCTACACCTTC. Its translation: CASSSGTGGCYGYTF.

This clonotype was found many times. V is TRBV9 and J is TRBJ1-2; D unresolved. The length of the CDR3 is 12 residues. Germline V gives CDR1 SGDLS, CDR2 YYNGEE. Trimming took off 0 bases at V and 1 base at J, with 1 base between the two ends. CDR3 amino acids: CASSVDNYGYTF. As DNA, the CDR3 is TGTGCCAGCAGCGTAGATAACTATGGCTACACCTTC.

The chain is built from TRBV29-1 and TRBJ2-7; tentatively, D is TRBD1 (6 bases). TRBJ2-5 matches the DNA end more closely, so the J call is doubtful. This CDR3 has 13 amino acids. The germline V gene encodes CDR1 SQVTM and CDR2 ANQGSEA. CDR3 bases: TGCAGCGTTGCACAGGGCGTTGTGGCGACCCAGTACTTC. Translation: CSVAQGVVATQYF.

The chain has TRBV7-9 and TRBJ2-3; 8 nucleotides align to TRBD2. V gave up 7 bases and J gave up 8 bases; unmatched junction bases: 11. CDR3 length: 14 residues. Looked up from germline, CDR1 is SEHNR and CDR2 is FQNEAQ (reference sequence). The CDR3 reads CASTQIDRGGTQYF. DNA of the CDR3: TGTGCCAGCACCCAGATAGACCGGGGGGGTACGCAGTATTTT.

This clonotype was seen many times. A read error may be the cause here, since a much bigger clone is one base away. The V gene is TRBV7-9, the J gene TRBJ1-5; 12 nucleotides line up with TRBD1. The length of the CDR3 is 15 residues. The germline CDR1 and CDR2 sequences are SEHNR and FQNEAQ (reference sequence). Germline trimming cut 5 bases from V and 10 bases from J; bases unmatched to any gene: 9. CDR3 in DNA: TGTGCCAGCAGCCCGACGGGGACAGGGGGCGAACCCCAGCATTTT. Encoded protein: CASSPTGTGGEPQHF. Full variable domain (missing parts from reference TRBV7-9 and TRBJ1-5): DTGVSQNPRHKITKRGQNVTFRCDPISEHNRLYWYRQTLGQGPEFLTYFQNEAQLEKSRLLSDRFSAERPKGSFSTLEIQRTEQGDSAMYLCASSPTGTGGEPQHFGDGTRLSIL.

V gene TRBV5-1 combines with J gene TRBJ2-1; D is uncertain. V lost 5 bases, J lost 8 bases, and 14 bases lay in between. Germline assignment: CDR1 SGHRS and CDR2 YFSETQ. The CDR3 runs 13 residues. The CDR3 bases are TGCGCCAGCAGTCCAGACGTAGTCCATGAGCAGTTCTTC. Amino acids: CASSPDVVHEQFF.

This clonotype was seen a handful of times. V usage is TRBV20-1 and J usage is TRBJ1-5, with 7 bases that match TRBD1. Germline lookup yields CDR1 DFQATT and CDR2 SNEGSKA (reference sequence). The CDR3 is 15 residues long. V was clipped by 6 bases and J by 0 bases; unmatched bases: 8. The CDR3 spells CSATTGAVSNQPQHF. The DNA of the CDR3 is TGCAGTGCAACTACAGGGGCGGTTAGCAATCAGCCCCAGCATTTT.

This clonotype turned up a few times. The chain is built from TRBV25-1 and TRBJ2-5; D gene uncertain. CDR3 length equals 16 residues. Trimming pared 0 bases from V and 7 bases from J, leaving 18 bases between. Germline V gene lookup returns CDR1 MGHDK and CDR2 SYGVNS. The CDR3 coding sequence is TGTGCCAGCAGTGAATATAACGCAGACATCGAAGGGACCCAGTACTTC. Protein product: CASSEYNADIEGTQYF.

Many counts were recorded for this clonotype. The V gene is TRBV20-1, the J gene TRBJ1-5; 10 bases agree with TRBD1. Trimming removed 8 bases from V and 2 bases from J; junction bases left unmatched: 9. The CDR3 consists of 15 residues. CDR1 and CDR2 (germline): DFQATT, SNEGSKA (reference sequence). CDR3 loop: CSTSDRGLGNQPQHF. Here the CDR3 DNA reads TGCAGTACCAGCGACAGGGGGCTGGGCAATCAGCCCCAGCATTTT.

The chain employs TRBV20-1 and TRBJ2-5, with 12 bases that match TRBD2. Germline V gene sequence: CDR1 DFQATT, CDR2 SNEGSKA (reference sequence). The CDR3 is 13 amino acids. V was pared by 6 bases and J by 3 bases, with 2 bases of the junction left unmatched. This CDR3 reads CSARLAGEETQYF. The DNA of the CDR3 is TGCAGTGCCAGACTAGCGGGGGAAGAGACCCAGTACTTC.

A note on this clonotype: A much larger clone sits a single nucleotide away, making a read error possible. This sequence joins TRBV2 and TRBJ2-1; possible D gene TRBD1, 6 bases. CDR3 length: 15 amino acids. Germline loops: CDR1 SNHLY, CDR2 FYNNEI. V lost 4 bases and J lost 4, with 14 bases in between. CDR3 bases: TGTGCCAGCAGTGTCCCAGCGAGGGGGTACAATGAGCAGTTCTTC. It specifies CASSVPARGYNEQFF. Full variable domain (outside the CDR3, taken from reference TRBV2 and TRBJ2-1): EPEVTQTPSHQVTQMGQEVILRCVPISNHLYFYWYRQILGQKVEFLVSFYNNEISEKSEIFDDQFSVERPDGSNFTLKIRSTKLEDSAMYFCASSVPARGYNEQFFGPGTRLTVL.

This clonotype was picked up many times. This chain links TRBV7-9 with TRBJ1-2; no clear D gene. The CDR3 is 13 amino acids. Per germline, CDR1 SEHNR and CDR2 FQNEAQ (reference sequence). V was pared by 1 base and J by 5 bases, with 8 bases between. CDR3: CASSLGSDYGYTF. CDR3 bases: TGTGCCAGCAGCTTAGGTTCCGATTATGGCTACACCTTC.

With regard to this clonotype: This may arise from a read error, as a much more abundant clone is one base away. This rearrangement joins TRBV24-1 to TRBJ2-1; possible D gene TRBD1, 6 bases. CDR1 and CDR2 from the germline V gene are KGHDR and SFDVKD. The CDR3 sequence is 13 residues long. CDR3 nucleotides: TGTGCCACCGGTGATCATACAGGGAGTGAGCAGTTCTTC. Protein sequence: CATGDHTGSEQFF.